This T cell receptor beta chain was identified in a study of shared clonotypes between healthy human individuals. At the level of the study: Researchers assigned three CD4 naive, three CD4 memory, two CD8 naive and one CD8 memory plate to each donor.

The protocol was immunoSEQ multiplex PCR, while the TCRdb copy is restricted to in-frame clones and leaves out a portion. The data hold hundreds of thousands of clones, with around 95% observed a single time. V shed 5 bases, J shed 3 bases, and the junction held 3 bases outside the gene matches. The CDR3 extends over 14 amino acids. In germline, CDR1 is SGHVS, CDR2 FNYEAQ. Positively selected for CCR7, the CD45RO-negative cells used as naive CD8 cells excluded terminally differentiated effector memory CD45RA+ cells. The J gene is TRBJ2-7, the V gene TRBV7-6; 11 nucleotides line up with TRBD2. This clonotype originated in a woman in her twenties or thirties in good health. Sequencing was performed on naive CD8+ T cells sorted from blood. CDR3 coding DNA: TGTGCCAGCAGCCCGACTAGCGGGAACTACGAGCAGTACTTC. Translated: CASSPTSGNYEQYF.